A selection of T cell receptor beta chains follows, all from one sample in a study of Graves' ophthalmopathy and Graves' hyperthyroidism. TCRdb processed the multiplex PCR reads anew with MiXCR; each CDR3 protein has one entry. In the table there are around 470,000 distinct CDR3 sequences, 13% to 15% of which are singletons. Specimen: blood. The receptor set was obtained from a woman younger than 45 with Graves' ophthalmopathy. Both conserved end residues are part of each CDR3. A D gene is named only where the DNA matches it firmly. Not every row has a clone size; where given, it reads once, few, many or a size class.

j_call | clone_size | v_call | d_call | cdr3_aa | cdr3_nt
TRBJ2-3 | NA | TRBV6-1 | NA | CASSETILGTHYF | TGTGCCAGCAGTGAAACCATCTTAGGGACGCATTATTTT
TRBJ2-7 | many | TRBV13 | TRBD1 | CASSLAQGVLSYEQYF | TGTGCCAGCAGCTTAGCCCAGGGGGTACTCTCCTACGAGCAGTACTTC
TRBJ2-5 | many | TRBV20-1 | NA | CSASRGTGDETQYF | TGCAGTGCTAGCCGGGGGACGGGGGATGAGACCCAGTACTTC
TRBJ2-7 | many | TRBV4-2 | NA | CASSQESSVSYEQYF | TGTGCCAGCAGCCAAGAGAGTAGCGTCTCCTACGAGCAGTACTTC
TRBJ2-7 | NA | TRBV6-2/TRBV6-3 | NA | CASNDRKNQYEQYF | TGTGCCAGCAACGACAGAAAAAACCAATACGAGCAGTACTTC
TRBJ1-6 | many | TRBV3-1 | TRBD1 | CASSQETGEYNSPLHF | TGTGCCAGCAGCCAGGAAACAGGGGAGTATAATTCACCCCTCCACTTT
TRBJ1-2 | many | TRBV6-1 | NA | CASSEAPGQINYGYTF | TGTGCCAGCAGTGAGGCCCCGGGACAAATTAACTATGGCTACACCTTC
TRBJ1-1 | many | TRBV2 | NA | CASLYLPEAFF | TGTGCCAGCCTGTATTTACCTGAAGCTTTCTTT
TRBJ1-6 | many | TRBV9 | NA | CASSVGGTYNSPLHF | TGTGCCAGCAGCGTAGGAGGGACCTATAATTCACCCCTCCACTTT
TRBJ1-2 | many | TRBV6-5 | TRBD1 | CASSYSGQANYGYTF | TGTGCCAGCAGTTACTCGGGACAGGCGAACTATGGCTACACCTTC
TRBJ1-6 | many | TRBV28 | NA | CASSYPGRNSPLHF | TGTGCCAGCAGTTACCCGGGCCGCAATTCACCCCTCCACTTT
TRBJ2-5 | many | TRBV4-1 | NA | CASSQDPFRGGETQYF | TGCGCCAGCAGCCAAGATCCGTTCAGGGGCGGAGAGACCCAGTACTTC
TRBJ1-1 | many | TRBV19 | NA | CASRSVGTTEAFF | TGTGCCAGTAGATCGGTAGGGACCACTGAAGCTTTCTTT
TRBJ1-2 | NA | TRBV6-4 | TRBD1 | CASSPGTGGVDYGYTF | TGTGCCAGCAGTCCCGGGACAGGGGGCGTTGACTATGGCTACACCTTC
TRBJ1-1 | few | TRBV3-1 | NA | CASSQPTRAEAFF | TGTGCCAGCAGCCAACCTACACGGGCAGAAGCTTTCTTT
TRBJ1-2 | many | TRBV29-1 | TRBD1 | CSVPAGGDYGYTF | TGCAGCGTCCCGGCAGGGGGAGACTATGGCTACACCTTC
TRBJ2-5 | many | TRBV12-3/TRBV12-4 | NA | CASSLSFWGETQYF | TGTGCCAGCAGTTTGAGTTTCTGGGGGGAGACCCAGTACTTC
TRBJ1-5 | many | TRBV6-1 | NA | CASSPLGEASNQPQHF | TGTGCCAGCAGCCCACTGGGCGAGGCTAGCAATCAGCCCCAGCATTTT
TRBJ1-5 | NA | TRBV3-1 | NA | CASSQGPQPQHF | TGTGCCAGCAGCCAAGGGCCTCAGCCCCAGCATTTT
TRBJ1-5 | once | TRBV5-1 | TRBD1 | CASSLGQGHNQPQHF | TGCGCCAGCAGCTTGGGACAGGGACACAATCAGCCCCAGCATTTT
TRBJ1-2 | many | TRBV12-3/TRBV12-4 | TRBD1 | CASSGQGGESGYTF | TGTGCCAGCAGTGGACAGGGGGGGGAGAGTGGCTACACCTTC
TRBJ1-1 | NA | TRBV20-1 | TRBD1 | CSASSGGRGLGNTEAFF | TGCAGTGCTAGTTCAGGGGGCCGGGGGCTCGGGAACACTGAAGCTTTCTTT
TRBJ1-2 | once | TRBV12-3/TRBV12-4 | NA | CASRRGGERSYGYTF | TGTGCCAGCAGGAGGGGCGGGGAACGAAGTTATGGCTACACCTTC
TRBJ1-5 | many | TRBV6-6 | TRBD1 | CASSYRRGQQSGSNQPQHF | TGTGCCAGCAGTTACCGTCGGGGACAGCAGTCTGGTAGCAATCAGCCCCAGCATTTT
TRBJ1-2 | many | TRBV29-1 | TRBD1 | CSVDDRVNYGYTF | TGCAGCGTAGATGACAGGGTAAACTATGGCTACACCTTC
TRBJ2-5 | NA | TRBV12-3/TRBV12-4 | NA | CASSLAVSSPGTQYF | TGTGCCAGCAGTTTAGCGGTTTCCAGTCCTGGGACCCAGTACTTC